These 29 T cell receptor beta chains came from one sample sequenced in a study of cytomegalovirus exposure and HLA in healthy donors. PCR amplification relied on 60 Vbeta primers (plus 13 Jbeta primers). Measured with immunoSEQ multiplex PCR; TCRdb has only the in-frame clones, and not every one. The sample records roughly 130,000 clones, 60% to 85% being singletons. The specimen sequenced was PBMCs. Receptors were obtained from a human donor in good health.

The CDR3 sequence: CASTWTGSDEQYF. The CDR3 nucleotides read TGTGCCAGCACTTGGACAGGGTCGGACGAGCAGTACTTC. V usage is TRBV2 and J usage is TRBJ2-7; 8 bases line up with TRBD1. The CDR3 is 13 residues long. With V trimmed by 7 bases and J by 5 bases, 7 bases remained unmatched. Looked up from germline, CDR1 is SNHLY and CDR2 is FYNNEI.

This chain links TRBV5-1 with TRBJ2-3, with 7 nucleotides matching TRBD2. Germline V gene sequence: CDR1 SGHRS, CDR2 YFSETQ. This CDR3 has 14 amino acids. V gave up 4 bases and J gave up 1 base; unmatched junction bases: 3. The CDR3 bases are TGCGCCAGCAGCAGAAGCGGGGGCACAGATACGCAGTATTTT. It codes for CASSRSGGTDTQYF.

The CDR3 DNA reads TGCAGTTGTTTCAACAGGGGAACCGGGGAGCTGTTTTTT. Encoded protein: CSCFNRGTGELFF. V gene TRBV29-1 combines with J gene TRBJ2-2; the match to TRBD1 covers 7 bases. This CDR3 has 13 amino acids. CDR1 and CDR2 from the germline V gene are SQVTM and ANQGSEA.

For the CDR3, the DNA is TGTGCCAGCTCACCAACAACGGGACAGAACGATTCACCCCTCCACTTT. This translates into CASSPTTGQNDSPLHF. V gene TRBV18 combines with J gene TRBJ1-6; 7 bases match TRBD1. Germline CDR1 reads KGHSH; CDR2 reads LQKENI. The CDR3 contains 16 residues. Unmatched junction bases numbered 9, after V lost 2 bases and J lost 8 bases.

This clone was detected only a few times. The chain is built from TRBV10-1 and TRBJ1-1; no firm D call. Germline V CDR1 and CDR2: WNHNN, SYGVQD (reference sequence). V lost 0 bases and J 2 bases, leaving 7 bases between the germline ends. CDR3 size: 14 residues. CDR3: CASSESTGNTEAFF. The DNA for the CDR3 is TGCGCCAGCAGTGAGTCTACGGGAAACACTGAAGCTTTCTTT.

This clone was detected once. The J gene is TRBJ1-6, the V gene TRBV28; D possibly corresponds to TRBD1 (5 bases). Trimming cost V 7 bases and J 0 bases, with 13 bases left between them. Germline CDR1 is MDHEN and CDR2 is SYDVKM. CDR3 length: 16 amino acids. CDR3 nucleotide sequence: TGTGCCAGCACCGTCGGGGGAGGCTCCTATAATTCACCCCTCCACTTT. The encoded protein is CASTVGGGSYNSPLHF.

This clone has more than one count but fewer than ten. The chain joins TRBV4-1 to TRBJ1-4, with D perhaps matching TRBD1 (5 bases). Trimming cost V 1 base and J 4 bases, with 7 bases left between them. CDR1 and CDR2 from the germline V gene are MGHRA and YSYEKL. The CDR3 runs 14 residues. CDR3 residues: CASSQGQINEKLFF. The CDR3 nucleotides read TGCGCCAGCAGCCAAGGACAGATTAATGAAAAACTGTTTTTT.

Only a few counts were recorded for this clone. This chain links TRBV27 with TRBJ1-1, with TRBD1 as a possible D gene (6 bases). V shed 4 bases and J shed 4 bases, with 19 bases lying between them. The CDR3 runs to 16 residues. Germline CDR1 is MNHEY and CDR2 is SMNVEV (reference sequence). The CDR3 reads CASSSRMTGGSTEAFF. Here the CDR3 DNA reads TGTGCCAGCAGTTCCCGGATGACAGGAGGATCCACTGAAGCTTTCTTT.

This chain connects TRBV27 to TRBJ1-3, with a tentative D call TRBD1 (5 bases). V was clipped by 5 bases and J by 4 bases, with 15 bases between them. Germline-derived CDR1 and CDR2 are MNHEY and SMNVEV (reference sequence). The CDR3 loop spans 15 amino acids. The CDR3 DNA reads TGTGCCAGCAGTCCGACCCCGGGGGGGGGAAACACCATATATTTT. It encodes CASSPTPGGGNTIYF.

The rearrangement joins TRBV19 to TRBJ2-2; 9 nucleotides match TRBD2. V trimming: 3 bases; J trimming: 1 base; junction bases outside the gene matches: 12. CDR1 LNHDA and CDR2 SQIVND come from the germline V gene (reference sequence). The CDR3 consists of 19 residues. CDR3 sequence (DNA): TGTGCCAGTAGTATTGAGGGTAGCGGGGGCCCCGAGAACACCGGGGAGCTGTTTTTT. It codes for CASSIEGSGGPENTGELFF.

In its sample, this clone was seen a few times. This sequence joins TRBV19 and TRBJ2-5, with D perhaps TRBD2 (7 bases). The V end lost 2 bases, the J end lost 4 bases, and 17 bases lay between the germline ends. Germline V gene lookup returns CDR1 LNHDA and CDR2 SQIVND (reference sequence). The CDR3 is 16 residues long. CDR3 in DNA: TGTGCCAGTAGTATATGGGGGGGCGAAAGTTCAGAGACCCAGTACTTC. Its protein product is CASSIWGGESSETQYF.

This chain links TRBV6-5 with TRBJ2-3; D is possibly TRBD2 (5 bases). The CDR3 totals 14 residues. Looked up from germline, CDR1 is MNHEY and CDR2 is SVGAGI. The V end lost 0 bases, the J end lost 4 bases, and 8 bases lay between the germline ends. CDR3 sequence: CASSYSGLPDTQYF. CDR3 nucleotide sequence: TGTGCCAGCAGTTACTCAGGACTTCCAGATACGCAGTATTTT.

The chain recombines TRBV4-2 with TRBJ2-3; TRBD2 matches at 7 bases. The CDR3 runs to 14 residues. The germline V gene encodes CDR1 LGHNA and CDR2 YNFKEQ. V shed 4 bases, J shed 3 bases, and the junction held 4 bases outside the gene matches. The CDR3 nucleotides read TGTGCCAGCAGCCGGGGGGGAGGAACAGATACGCAGTATTTT. Translated: CASSRGGGTDTQYF.

The CDR3 nucleotides are TGTGCCAGCAGCCAAGCCCCATTCGGTCCAGAGACTAGCTTCGACGAGCAGTACTTC. Amino acid sequence: CASSQAPFGPETSFDEQYF. The chain uses TRBV4-2 and TRBJ2-7, with 7 bases identical to TRBD2. Germline loops: CDR1 LGHNA, CDR2 YNFKEQ. Trimming removed 1 base from V and 5 bases from J; junction bases left unmatched: 20. This CDR3 is built from 19 residues.

The chain is built from TRBV7-6 and TRBJ2-7, with 7 nucleotides matching TRBD1. This CDR3 comprises 16 residues. The V segment lost 6 bases and the J segment 3 bases; nucleotides outside the gene matches: 14. Germline assignment: CDR1 SGHVS and CDR2 FNYEAQ. CDR3 sequence reads: CASSPGPVTGIYEQYF. The DNA of the CDR3 is TGTGCCAGCAGTCCAGGTCCGGTGACAGGGATCTACGAGCAGTACTTC.

The chain links TRBV2 to TRBJ2-3, with 7 positions matching TRBD2. CDR3 length equals 16 residues. Looked up from germline, CDR1 is SNHLY and CDR2 is FYNNEI. Trimming took 4 bases from V and 0 from J; bases not matched to a gene: 7. CDR3 sequence (DNA): TGTGCCAGCAGTGTGGGGACTACGACTAGCACAGATACGCAGTATTTT. Amino acid sequence: CASSVGTTTSTDTQYF.

The chain links TRBV11-2 to TRBJ1-4, with a possible D match to TRBD1 (5 bases). The CDR3 loop spans 14 amino acids. V was clipped by 5 bases and J by 5 bases, with 12 bases between them. Germline V gene lookup returns CDR1 SGHAT and CDR2 FQNNGV. The CDR3 is CASSPAHRNEKLFF. CDR3 bases: TGTGCCAGCAGCCCCGCCCACAGGAATGAAAAACTGTTTTTT.

CDR3: CASERTDSVNNSPLHF. CDR3 in DNA: TGCGCCAGCGAAAGAACGGACAGTGTTAATAATTCACCCCTCCACTTT. The chain is built from TRBV5-1 and TRBJ1-6; D might be TRBD1 (6 bases). The CDR3 consists of 16 residues. The V gene's germline CDR1 is SGHRS and CDR2 YFSETQ. Trimming pared 7 bases from V and 5 bases from J, leaving 19 bases between.

The rearrangement links TRBV7-2 to TRBJ2-5; 9 bases map to TRBD2. The closer fit of TRBJ2-7 to the DNA end suggests the J call may be wrong. Germline loops: CDR1 SGHTA, CDR2 FQGNSA. The CDR3 sequence is 13 residues long. CDR3 in DNA: TGTGCCAGCAGCGGGCGGGGGGGTTACGAGCAGTACTTC. It specifies CASSGRGGYEQYF.

The rearrangement uses TRBV5-6 and TRBJ2-3; possibly TRBD1 for D (5 bases). The CDR3 is made up of 14 amino acids. Germline CDR1 SGHDT, CDR2 YYEEEE. The germline V and J ends were trimmed by 4 bases and 4 bases, with 13 bases remaining between them. The CDR3 coding sequence is TGTGCCAGCAGCCAAAGGAAGGGGCCAGATACGCAGTATTTT. Translation: CASSQRKGPDTQYF.

This clone has only a few counts. This chain joins TRBV7-8 and TRBJ2-3; TRBD2 agrees at 7 bases. The V segment lost 2 bases and the J segment 2 bases; nucleotides outside the gene matches: 7. Germline V gives CDR1 SGHVS, CDR2 FQNEAQ. The CDR3 consists of 16 residues. This CDR3 is CASSLTGGVTTDTQYF. As DNA, the CDR3 is TGTGCCAGCAGCTTAACTGGGGGGGTTACCACAGATACGCAGTATTTT.

The chain joins TRBV6-5 to TRBJ2-3, with TRBD2 identical over 9 bases. The V gene end was trimmed by 9 bases and the J gene end by 2 bases; junction bases not matched to a gene: 6. Germline V gene data show CDR1 as MNHEY and CDR2 as SVGAGI. There are 14 residues in the CDR3. The CDR3 nucleotides read TGTGCCAGTACCGCGGGGGGGGTCACAGATACGCAGTATTTT. This gives the protein CASTAGGVTDTQYF.

This clone was picked up a small number of times. This sequence joins TRBV4-1 and TRBJ1-3; 7 bases align to TRBD1. This CDR3 contains 16 residues. Germline-derived CDR1 and CDR2 are MGHRA and YSYEKL. Trimming took 4 bases from V and 4 from J; bases not matched to a gene: 10. The CDR3 DNA sequence: TGCGCCAGCAGCCTTAACCCACAGGGGACGGGAAACACCATATATTTT. Protein product: CASSLNPQGTGNTIYF.

J is TRBJ2-5 and V is TRBV7-8; 7 bases match TRBD2. The CDR3 runs 15 residues. Germline-derived CDR1 and CDR2 are SGHVS and FQNEAQ. The junction had 2 bases not matched to a gene; V was cut back by 1 base and J by 0 bases. In nucleotides, the CDR3 is TGTGCCAGCAGCTTAGGGACTAGTTACCAAGAGACCCAGTACTTC. Protein: CASSLGTSYQETQYF.

This sequence joins TRBV9 and TRBJ2-7; a possible D gene is TRBD1 (5 bases). V lost 3 bases to trimming and J lost 2 bases, with 12 bases between them. Germline V gives CDR1 SGDLS, CDR2 YYNGEE. The length of the CDR3 is 14 residues. The chain's CDR3 is CASSDGAPPYEQYF. Written as DNA, the CDR3 is TGTGCCAGCAGCGATGGGGCACCTCCCTACGAGCAGTACTTC.

The chain couples TRBV4-1 to TRBJ1-5; 9 bases are a match to TRBD1. The CDR3 has 16 residues. Germline values: CDR1 MGHRA, CDR2 YSYEKL. J was trimmed by 4 bases and V by 4 bases; bases with no gene match: 8. Written as DNA, the CDR3 is TGCGCCAGCAGCCTTCGTCTGACAGGGGGTAATCAGCCCCAGCATTTT. It is translated as CASSLRLTGGNQPQHF.

The rearrangement links TRBV5-1 to TRBJ2-1; perhaps TRBD2 as D (6 bases). Germline values: CDR1 SGHRS, CDR2 YFSETQ. Between the trimmed V and J ends, which lost 3 bases and 5 bases, there was a span of 21 bases. The CDR3 runs 17 residues. In DNA form, the CDR3 reads TGCGCCAGCAGCTCGGGCCCTCCGGGAGCCACTGACAATGAGCAGTTCTTC. This sequence encodes CASSSGPPGATDNEQFF.

The chain links TRBV6-6 to TRBJ1-1, with TRBD1 identical over 7 bases. V gave up 10 bases and J gave up 3 bases; unmatched junction bases: 8. There are 13 residues in the CDR3. CDR1 and CDR2 from the germline V gene are MNHNY and SVGAGI (reference sequence). CDR3 sequence reads: CATRDRPDTEAFF. CDR3 DNA: TGTGCCACCCGGGACAGACCCGACACTGAAGCTTTCTTT.

V gene TRBV14 combines with J gene TRBJ2-3; possible D gene TRBD1, 6 bases. Germline CDR1 SGHDN, CDR2 FVKESK. Trimming cost V 6 bases and J 9 bases, with 16 bases left between them. CDR3 length equals 13 residues. The CDR3 sequence: CASRANRVGTQYF. The CDR3, as DNA: TGTGCCAGCAGGGCCAACAGGGTAGGGACGCAGTATTTT.